This paragraph reports one TCR beta chain. Its antigen is unknown. No quality values exist for individual bases; no much larger clone is one base distant. The source of the sample is a study of blood T cell repertoires in COVID-19 (dated by TCRdb to about 2020). Concerning the study at large: Samples from collaborators originated in the United States, Italy and Spain and spanned both the acute and convalescent phases of COVID-19. Samples were obtained from the ongoing ImmuneRACE study (first 160 participants) and from about 1,300 subjects provided by 6 global collaborators. A de-identified subject ID, COVID-19 status, age in years and sex were almost always included in the sample metadata. The repertoires were made available in a free public database intended to serve as a resource for research on the immune response to SARS-CoV-2. Where HLA class I and class II types were available, the types were taken from metadata supplied by the sample provider, not from assay-based typing. The material from the prospective study consisted of cDNA or gDNA derived from T cells, B-cell-depleted T cells, or PBMCs. The dataset comprised deeply sampled blood TCRbeta repertoires from subjects exposed to, actively infected with, or recovered from COVID-19. Findings and caveats that apply to the study as a whole: The amount of clinical and demographic metadata varied by source and participant and was provided uncurated.

The collaborating institutions used their own protocols to collect whole blood in K2EDTA tubes. For TCRbeta analysis, collaborators shipped samples in one of three forms: frozen whole blood, isolated PBMCs, or DNA extracted from either of those sample types. The immunoSEQ Assay, a bias-controlled multiplex PCR, was used to amplify TCRbeta CDR3 regions from genomic DNA. From the authors' description of their analysis: Nucleated cell counts per sample were estimated from amplification of reference gene primers within the assay. To quantify the absolute abundance of each unique TCRbeta CDR3 rearrangement, sequence reads were collapsed and filtered. For each sample, productive Simpson clonality was calculated as the square root of Simpson's diversity index across productive rearrangements. Entries here come from immuneACCESS through TCRdb and include only in-frame sequences with V and J called. Some clones fail to appear in such tables; in the studies checked, an unresolved V gene covers under half of the shortfall, and the cause of the remainder is unknown. V, J and clone size are taken as reported in that table, and D and trimming were inferred from the DNA itself. The sample table lists around 99,000 clones, roughly 88% of them with a count of one. 6.8% of the sample comes from the top ten.

The TCR originated in a man aged 50-60 years with active or convalescent COVID-19. Sequencing was performed on peripheral blood.

The CDR3 sequence is CASSLGGAGEYEQYF. The DNA sequence is TGTGCCAGCAGCTTAGGGGGAGCGGGAGAGTACGAGCAGTACTTC. In this chain, TRBV5-4 is recombined with TRBJ2-7, with 8 middle bases fitting TRBD2. Including the terminal cysteine and phenylalanine, the CDR3 comprises 15 residues. The kept DNA is CDR3 alone, 45 bases in frame from the first base. CDR1 SGHNT and CDR2 YYREEE are derived from the germline V gene (reference sequence). At the junction V is shortened by 2 bases and J by 4 bases; bases outside the gene matches: 8.